Each of the 29 T cell receptor beta chains below was sequenced from the same sample in a study of CD4 T cells in relation to SARS-CoV-2 and coronaviruses. CD4+ T cells from unexposed donors were obtained before the COVID-19 pandemic (2011-2018). The data were produced by immunoSEQ multiplex PCR, yet TCRdb's version contains in-frame clones alone and is incomplete. This table holds more than 50,000 clones, around 86% found once. Input material: memory CD4+ T cells from PBMCs. The receptor source for this set is a human donor in good health.

This chain links TRBV28 with TRBJ1-5; D is uncertain. Germline CDR1 MDHEN, CDR2 SYDVKM. Trimming removed 3 bases at V and 6 bases at J, with 15 bases between. CDR3 size: 15 residues. CDR3 amino acids: CASSFTRADPQPQHF. The CDR3, as DNA: TGTGCCAGCAGTTTCACTAGGGCCGACCCTCAGCCCCAGCATTTT.

This clone was found a few times. The rearrangement uses TRBV27 and TRBJ1-2; D may be TRBD1 (5 bases). Germline-derived CDR1 and CDR2 are MNHEY and SMNVEV (reference sequence). CDR3 length: 12 amino acids. Between the trimmed V and J ends, which lost 0 bases and 9 bases, there was a span of 8 bases. CDR3 residues: CASSLSGDRYTF. CDR3 nucleotide sequence: TGTGCCAGCAGTTTATCAGGGGACCGCTACACCTTC.

The V and J genes are TRBV27 and TRBJ1-5; 9 bases agree with TRBD1. The CDR3 consists of 15 residues. Germline-derived CDR1 and CDR2 are MNHEY and SMNVEV (reference sequence). The ends lost 2 bases at V and 4 bases at J; junction bases unmatched: 3. As DNA, the CDR3 is TGTGCCAGCAGTTTAGGGACAGGGAGGAATCAGCCCCAGCATTTT. Translated: CASSLGTGRNQPQHF.

The CDR3 here is CASSPNRGQGQYF. DNA for the CDR3: TGTGCCAGCAGTCCCAACAGGGGGCAGGGGCAGTACTTC. V is TRBV27 and J is TRBJ2-7; TRBD1 agrees at 9 bases. CDR1 and CDR2 from the germline V gene are MNHEY and SMNVEV (reference sequence). The CDR3 is made up of 13 amino acids. The V gene end was trimmed by 5 bases and the J gene end by 9 bases; junction bases not matched to a gene: 8.

The chain carries TRBV24-1 and TRBJ1-2; D possibly corresponds to TRBD1 (6 bases). Per the germline V gene, CDR1 is KGHDR and CDR2 is SFDVKD. The CDR3 spans 13 residues. V lost 4 bases and J lost 7, with 12 bases in between. This chain's CDR3 is CATSDEQGSGYTF. The CDR3 bases are TGTGCCACCAGTGACGAACAGGGCTCTGGCTACACCTTC.

The table lists this clone with a count of one. J is TRBJ1-2 and V is TRBV28, with D maybe TRBD1 (6 bases). The CDR3 has 15 residues. Trimming removed 5 bases at V and 2 bases at J, with 15 bases between. Germline CDR1 and CDR2: MDHEN and SYDVKM. CDR3 bases: TGTGCCAGCAGTCCGGACAGCCGGATGAACTATGGCTACACCTTC. This encodes CASSPDSRMNYGYTF.

The chain couples TRBV19 to TRBJ1-1; TRBD1 might be the D (5 bases). This CDR3 is 15 amino acids long. Looked up from germline, CDR1 is LNHDA and CDR2 is SQIVND (reference sequence). V dropped 7 bases and J dropped 0 bases, with 15 bases sitting between them. Here the CDR3 DNA reads TGTGCCAGTACTCATAGGACAAGCATGAACACTGAAGCTTTCTTT. It yields the protein CASTHRTSMNTEAFF.

The V and J genes are TRBV11-2 and TRBJ2-2, with D uncertain. Germline CDR1 reads SGHAT; CDR2 reads FQNNGV. The CDR3 extends over 14 amino acids. With 5 bases removed from V and 0 bases from J, the gap between germline ends came to 7 bases. CDR3 residues: CASSRRSNTGELFF. Here the CDR3 DNA reads TGTGCCAGCAGCCGACGATCGAACACCGGGGAGCTGTTTTTT.

The rearrangement uses TRBV29-1 and TRBJ2-3, with 10 bases matching TRBD1. V shed 2 bases, J shed 6 bases, and the junction held 8 bases outside the gene matches. This CDR3 region has 15 residues. From germline, CDR1 is SQVTM and CDR2 ANQGSEA. CDR3 in amino acids: CSVERTGGGGDTQYF. In DNA, the CDR3 is TGCAGCGTTGAAAGGACAGGGGGAGGTGGTGATACGCAGTATTTT.

The chain joins TRBV5-1 to TRBJ2-7; D is uncertain. The CDR3 runs 14 residues. Per the germline V gene, CDR1 is SGHRS and CDR2 is YFSETQ. Trimming stripped 0 bases from V and 7 bases from J, with 14 bases between. The CDR3 reads CASSLDGFKGEQYF. The CDR3 region has the DNA TGCGCCAGCAGCTTGGACGGCTTCAAGGGAGAGCAGTACTTC.

This chain joins TRBV18 and TRBJ1-5, with 8 bases lining up with TRBD1. Trimming at V came to 4 bases and at J to 2 bases, leaving 4 bases not matched to a gene. The germline V gene encodes CDR1 KGHSH and CDR2 LQKENI. The CDR3 is 15 amino acids. CDR3 coding DNA: TGTGCCAGCTCACACCCGGGACAGGGCAATCAGCCCCAGCATTTT. The encoded protein is CASSHPGQGNQPQHF.

V is TRBV6-1 and J is TRBJ2-2, with a possible D match to TRBD2 (5 bases). Germline V gene sequence: CDR1 MNHNS, CDR2 SASEGT. Trimming cost V 3 bases and J 5 bases, with 13 bases left between them. CDR3 length: 15 amino acids. The CDR3 protein is CASSDRGSRTGELFF. Written as DNA, the CDR3 is TGTGCCAGCAGTGATCGTGGGAGTCGAACCGGGGAGCTGTTTTTT.

The chain employs TRBV2 and TRBJ2-1; D might be TRBD1 (6 bases). In germline, CDR1 is SNHLY, CDR2 FYNNEI. Trimming removed 5 bases at V and 5 bases at J, with 13 bases between. This CDR3 has 14 amino acids. CDR3 coding DNA: TGTGCCAGCAGTTTTACAGGGTTCCACAATGAGCAGTTCTTC. The encoded protein is CASSFTGFHNEQFF.

V usage is TRBV24-1 and J usage is TRBJ2-3; 15 nucleotides match TRBD2. The junction had 6 bases not matched to a gene; V was cut back by 4 bases and J by 5 bases. CDR1 is KGHDR, CDR2 SFDVKD, per germline. This CDR3 has 17 residues. The CDR3 protein is CATSERTSGREKDTQYF. The CDR3, as DNA: TGTGCCACCAGTGAGAGGACTAGCGGGAGGGAGAAAGATACGCAGTATTTT.

V usage is TRBV28 and J usage is TRBJ1-3, with D unresolved. Per the germline V gene, CDR1 is MDHEN and CDR2 is SYDVKM. This CDR3 is 13 amino acids long. V lost 7 bases to trimming and J lost 0 bases, with 7 bases between them. Here the CDR3 DNA reads TGTGCCAGCATTGGCAGCTCTGGAAACACCATATATTTT. Its protein is CASIGSSGNTIYF.

The chain couples TRBV5-4 to TRBJ1-2; D is undetermined. The ends were cut back, 4 bases at V and 4 bases at J, with 14 bases in the middle. Looked up from germline, CDR1 is SGHNT and CDR2 is YYREEE (reference sequence). CDR3 size: 14 residues. The CDR3 sequence is CASSLPSTRYGYTF. CDR3 nucleotide sequence: TGTGCCAGCAGCCTCCCGTCCACCCGCTATGGCTACACCTTC.

The chain links TRBV20-1 to TRBJ2-7; D is undetermined. V was cut by 3 bases and J by 3 bases, with 6 bases left in between. The CDR3 extends over 11 amino acids. The germline CDR1 and CDR2 sequences are DFQATT and SNEGSKA (reference sequence). CDR3 DNA sequence: TGCAGTGCTAGCGATCACTACGAGCAGTACTTC. Amino acid sequence: CSASDHYEQYF.

The chain uses TRBV28 and TRBJ1-5, with TRBD1 matching over 10 bases. Germline V gene data show CDR1 as MDHEN and CDR2 as SYDVKM. The CDR3 length is 14 residues. With V trimmed by 6 bases and J by 7 bases, 6 bases remained unmatched. The CDR3 is CASSRQGALQPQHF. Here the CDR3 DNA reads TGTGCCAGCAGCCGACAGGGGGCCTTACAGCCCCAGCATTTT.

The chain links TRBV11-2 to TRBJ2-3, with TRBD2 as a possible D gene (6 bases). Trimming removed 5 bases from V and 9 bases from J, with 30 bases in between. Looked up from germline, CDR1 is SGHAT and CDR2 is FQNNGV. The CDR3 totals 18 residues. The DNA for the CDR3 is TGTGCCAGCAGCCTCTTGGGGGAGCGGCGGGGCGCTTTGGGCACGCAGTATTTT. Encoded protein: CASSLLGERRGALGTQYF.

The rearrangement uses TRBV6-1 and TRBJ2-1, with unresolved D. Germline V gene sequence: CDR1 MNHNS, CDR2 SASEGT. V lost 1 base and J lost 7, with 5 bases in between. This CDR3 has 12 amino acids. The CDR3 DNA follows: TGTGCCAGCAGTGAAGTGGAAAATGAGCAGTTCTTC. The encoded protein is CASSEVENEQFF.

Comments on this clone: A junction end diverges from the germline sequence, so it may reflect a read error. The J gene is TRBJ2-3, the V gene TRBV25-1; no definite D call. This CDR3 has 15 residues. The V gene's germline CDR1 is MGHDK and CDR2 SYGVNS. The CDR3 region has the DNA TGTGCCAGCAATGAATCGGGCAGCCTCACAGATACGCAGTATTTT. It specifies CASNESGSLTDTQYF.

The CDR3 DNA follows: TGTGCCATCAGTGAGTCGACTAGTCCGCAGTATTTT. Translating gives CAISESTSPQYF. The gene calls are TRBV10-3 and TRBJ2-3, with a tentative D call TRBD2 (6 bases). This CDR3 region has 12 residues. V was pared by 0 bases and J by 10 bases, with 8 bases between. Per germline, CDR1 ENHRY and CDR2 SYGVKD.

This chain connects TRBV15 to TRBJ2-1; 7 bases fit TRBD2. J lost 4 bases, V lost 3 bases, and 9 bases had no gene match. The CDR3 runs 16 residues. Germline V gives CDR1 LNHNV, CDR2 YYDKDF (reference sequence). The CDR3 protein is CATSRPQSGIYNEQFF. The CDR3 DNA reads as TGTGCCACCAGCAGGCCCCAAAGCGGGATTTACAATGAGCAGTTCTTC.

V usage is TRBV6-5 and J usage is TRBJ2-1; 11 bases match TRBD2. V lost 4 bases, J lost 15 bases, and 5 bases stayed unmatched. In germline, CDR1 is MNHEY, CDR2 SVGAGI. The CDR3 covers 12 residues. The CDR3 sequence: CASSSTGTSGFF. CDR3 sequence (DNA): TGTGCCAGCAGTTCCACCGGGACTAGCGGGTTCTTC.

The chain uses TRBV24-1 and TRBJ2-7; 12 bases agree with TRBD2. This CDR3 comprises 17 residues. The J segment lost 8 bases and the V segment lost 2 bases, leaving 12 bases of the junction unmatched. CDR1 and CDR2 from the germline V gene are KGHDR and SFDVKD. Here the CDR3 DNA reads TGTGCCACCAGTGATTCTTCCGGGACTAGCGGGCGTTTCAAGCAGTACTTC. Translated: CATSDSSGTSGRFKQYF.

This clone was detected once. The chain is built from TRBV27 and TRBJ2-7; 11 bases are a match to TRBD2. J lost 3 bases, V lost 3 bases, and 19 bases had no gene match. CDR1 and CDR2 from the germline V gene are MNHEY and SMNVEV (reference sequence). The CDR3 is made up of 20 amino acids. The CDR3 nucleotides are TGTGCCAGCAGTTTCAGGAAAAACTCGGGACTAGCGGCGGAGTGCTACGAGCAGTACTTC. Translated: CASSFRKNSGLAAECYEQYF.

The V and J genes are TRBV19 and TRBJ2-7; D may be TRBD1 or TRBD2 (5 bases each). Trimming cost V 4 bases and J 0 bases, with 13 bases left between them. The CDR3 spans 15 residues. Germline V gene lookup returns CDR1 LNHDA and CDR2 SQIVND (reference sequence). This CDR3 reads CASSSSPGSSYEQYF. The DNA of the CDR3 is TGTGCCAGTAGTAGCTCGCCAGGGAGCTCCTACGAGCAGTACTTC.

This clone was observed a handful of times. The rearrangement uses TRBV6-1 and TRBJ1-6; D unresolved. CDR3 size: 12 residues. The V end was cut by 7 bases, the J end by 10 bases, with 11 bases between. The V gene's germline CDR1 is MNHNS and CDR2 SASEGT. The DNA of the CDR3 is TGTGCCAGCACTCGTGAGGGCTCACCCCTCCACTTT. Amino acids: CASTREGSPLHF.

The gene calls are TRBV6-6 and TRBJ2-1; 13 nucleotides agree with TRBD2. The CDR3 length is 16 residues. V trimming: 4 bases; J trimming: 9 bases; junction bases outside the gene matches: 9. Germline CDR1 and CDR2: MNHNY and SVGAGI (reference sequence). The CDR3 nucleotides read TGTGCCAGCAGTTCCTCAACTAGCGGGAGGGCCAGTGAGCAGTTCTTC. Its protein product is CASSSSTSGRASEQFF.